These 13 T cell receptor beta chains came from one sample sequenced in a study of blood T cell repertoires in COVID-19. Profiled with immunoSEQ multiplex PCR; TCRdb holds only in-frame clones, not every one. The sample records about 370,000 clones, more than 80% being singletons. Material for sequencing was peripheral blood. Source of these receptors: a woman under 40 with COVID-19, enrolled during active disease.

The genes are TRBV6-2 or TRBV6-3 and TRBJ2-1, with a weak D call TRBD1 (6 bases). CDR3 length: 14 amino acids. From germline, CDR1 is MNHEY and CDR2 SVGEGT. V was pared by 5 bases and J by 6 bases, with 14 bases between. The CDR3, as DNA: TGTGCCAGCAGTCGCACCGGGACACCCAATGAGCAGTTCTTC. Translation: CASSRTGTPNEQFF.

The chain recombines TRBV24-1 with TRBJ2-5, with 9 bases lining up with TRBD1. CDR3 length: 15 residues. Germline CDR1 is KGHDR and CDR2 is SFDVKD. The trim removed 1 base at V and 5 bases at J, leaving 4 bases unmatched. This CDR3 reads CATSDFGQGLETQYF. For the CDR3, the DNA is TGTGCCACCAGTGATTTCGGACAGGGGCTGGAGACCCAGTACTTC.

This CDR3 reads CASSTTGGQETQYF. CDR3 nucleotide sequence: TGTGCCAGCAGCACCACAGGGGGCCAAGAGACCCAGTACTTC. This sequence joins TRBV7-2 and TRBJ2-5; TRBD1 matches 8 bases. V lost 5 bases, J lost 1 base, and 3 bases stayed unmatched. The CDR3 has 14 amino acids. CDR1 is SGHTA, CDR2 FQGNSA, per germline. The variable domain in full, completed from reference TRBV7-2 and TRBJ2-5, reads GAGVSQSPSNKVTEKGKDVELRCDPISGHTALYWYRQSLGQGLEFLIYFQGNSAPDKSGLPSDRFSAERTGGSVSTLTIQRTQQEDSAVYLCASSTTGGQETQYFGPGTRLLVL.

This clone was found once. The rearrangement links TRBV28 to TRBJ2-7; D is possibly TRBD1 (5 bases). This CDR3 comprises 16 residues. Germline CDR1 and CDR2: MDHEN and SYDVKM. Between the trimmed V and J ends, which lost 0 bases and 0 bases, there was a span of 12 bases. CDR3 nucleotide sequence: TGTGCCAGCAGTTTATGGGGAACAGGCAGCTCCTACGAGCAGTACTTC. Amino acids: CASSLWGTGSSYEQYF.

A few counts support this clone. The gene calls are TRBV6-5 and TRBJ1-1; 10 nucleotides agree with TRBD1. Germline V gene lookup returns CDR1 MNHEY and CDR2 SVGAGI. J gave up 4 bases and V 4 bases, and 6 bases lay outside the gene matches. The CDR3 loop spans 15 amino acids. The CDR3 bases are TGTGCCAGCAGTTGGGACAGGGGAAGGGGCACTGAAGCTTTCTTT. Protein: CASSWDRGRGTEAFF.

The chain uses TRBV15 and TRBJ1-2; no clear D gene. Germline loops: CDR1 LNHNV, CDR2 YYDKDF (reference sequence). Trimming shortened V by 1 base and J by 4 bases, and 16 bases separated the two germline ends. There are 16 residues in the CDR3. CDR3 residues: CATSRGDVAAGYGYTF. CDR3 in DNA: TGTGCCACCAGCAGAGGCGATGTAGCCGCGGGCTATGGCTACACCTTC.

In DNA, the CDR3 is TGCGCCAGCAGCCAAGATCAGGGCTATAATTCACCCCTCCACTTT. Translating gives CASSQDQGYNSPLHF. The rearrangement uses TRBV4-1 and TRBJ1-6, with D perhaps TRBD1 (5 bases). Per the germline V gene, CDR1 is MGHRA and CDR2 is YSYEKL. V dropped 0 bases and J dropped 3 bases, with 6 bases sitting between them. This CDR3 has 15 amino acids.

This chain links TRBV27 with TRBJ1-2; 8 bases fit TRBD1. The CDR3 loop spans 14 amino acids. V was clipped by 6 bases and J by 3 bases; unmatched bases: 6. Germline V gene sequence: CDR1 MNHEY, CDR2 SMNVEV (reference sequence). The CDR3: CASRKQTGDYGYTF. CDR3 coding DNA: TGTGCCAGCAGAAAGCAGACAGGGGACTATGGCTACACCTTC.

The chain recombines TRBV29-1 with TRBJ1-1, with 8 nucleotides matching TRBD1. V lost 5 bases, J lost 2 bases, and 4 bases stayed unmatched. Germline V gene sequence: CDR1 SQVTM, CDR2 ANQGSEA. The CDR3 covers 13 residues. The CDR3 here is CSVPGQANTEAFF. The CDR3 bases are TGCAGCGTTCCGGGACAGGCCAACACTGAAGCTTTCTTT.

The genes are TRBV7-8 and TRBJ1-1, with D possibly being TRBD1 (5 bases). Germline assignment: CDR1 SGHVS and CDR2 FQNEAQ. Trimming took 1 base from V and 1 from J, leaving 13 bases between them. The CDR3 contains 16 residues. The CDR3 loop is CASSLGWGGKNTEAFF. The CDR3 nucleotides read TGTGCCAGCAGCTTAGGGTGGGGGGGGAAGAACACTGAAGCTTTCTTT.

The rearrangement links TRBV19 to TRBJ2-5; D may be TRBD2 (5 bases). This CDR3 contains 14 residues. Deletions cut 1 base from V and 4 bases from J, with 10 bases between. In germline, CDR1 is LNHDA, CDR2 SQIVND (reference sequence). CDR3 DNA sequence: TGTGCCAGTAGTATAGGTCCGGGGAGAGAGACCCAGTACTTC. It is translated as CASSIGPGRETQYF.

The V and J genes are TRBV6-4 and TRBJ2-7, with a weak D call TRBD2 (6 bases). The CDR3 consists of 15 residues. Germline lookup yields CDR1 MRHNA and CDR2 SNTAGT. The ends were cut back, 5 bases at V and 2 bases at J, with 16 bases in the middle. The CDR3 region has the DNA TGTGCCAGCAGTCCCGAAGCGGGCCCGACCTACGAGCAGTACTTC. This translates into CASSPEAGPTYEQYF.

This sequence joins TRBV7-9 and TRBJ2-5; 7 positions agree with TRBD1. Per germline, CDR1 SEHNR and CDR2 FQNEAQ (reference sequence). This CDR3 is built from 15 residues. With 5 bases clipped from V and 5 bases from J, the junction kept 11 bases outside the gene matches. The CDR3: CASSGVTGVRETQYF. CDR3 DNA: TGTGCCAGCAGCGGCGTTACAGGGGTCAGGGAGACCCAGTACTTC.